The rows below give T cell receptor beta chains drawn from one sample of a study of shared clonotypes between healthy human individuals. The repertoire was sequenced with immunoSEQ multiplex PCR; TCRdb's copy has only in-frame clones and lacks some. There are roughly 640,000 clones in the sample; less than 98% occur only once, and roughly 0.055% lies in the top ten. The sequenced sample consisted of naive CD4+ T cells sorted from blood. The receptors were gathered from a woman aged 25 to 45 in good health. CDR3s include the opening cysteine and the closing phenylalanine or tryptophan. The D gene is left open where the match is weak. For some rows the clone size is stated as once, few or many, or as a class when expanded; others skip it.

J gene	clone size	V gene	D gene	CDR3 protein	CDR3 DNA
TRBJ2-1	-	TRBV27	TRBD2	CASSLAGGGKQFF	TGTGCCAGCAGTTTAGCGGGAGGGGGGAAGCAGTTCTTC
TRBJ2-7	-	TRBV28	-	CASSSPISEQYF	TGTGCCAGCAGTTCCCCGATCTCCGAGCAGTACTTC
TRBJ2-5	once	TRBV28	-	CASSLGYFREKYF	TGTGCCAGCAGTTTAGGGTATTTCAGGGAGAAGTACTTC
TRBJ1-1	-	TRBV28	-	CASRWEGRGAFF	TGTGCCAGCAGATGGGAAGGCCGGGGAGCTTTCTTT
TRBJ2-2	once	TRBV14	TRBD1	CASSSRGYPGQGNTGELFF	TGTGCCAGCAGCTCTCGAGGGTATCCGGGACAGGGGAACACCGGGGAGCTGTTTTTT
TRBJ2-2	-	TRBV14	-	CASSQDQGIGSNTGELFF	TGTGCCAGCAGCCAAGACCAAGGGATCGGGAGTAACACCGGGGAGCTGTTTTTT
TRBJ2-5	-	TRBV28	TRBD1	CASSAHDRVETQYF	TGTGCCAGCAGTGCGCATGACAGGGTTGAGACCCAGTACTTC
TRBJ1-2	-	TRBV28	TRBD1	CASSSTGALPNNYGYTF	TGTGCCAGCAGTTCGACAGGGGCCCTACCTAATAACTATGGCTACACCTTC
TRBJ2-2	-	TRBV5-1	-	CATKSTGELFF	TGCGCCACCAAGAGCACCGGGGAGCTGTTTTTT
TRBJ2-7	-	TRBV4-2	-	CASSQERTREPYEQYF	TGTGCCAGCAGCCAAGAAAGGACTCGAGAACCCTACGAGCAGTACTTC
TRBJ2-1	-	TRBV27	-	CASRRTAPDHEQFF	TGTGCCAGCAGGCGGACAGCCCCGGACCATGAGCAGTTCTTC
TRBJ2-3	-	TRBV6-6	-	CASSYTTDTQYF	TGTGCCAGCAGTTACACTACAGATACGCAGTATTTT
TRBJ2-7	-	TRBV28	TRBD1	CASSSRGNWNYEQYF	TGTGCCAGCAGTTCCAGGGGGAATTGGAACTACGAGCAGTACTTC
TRBJ1-4	-	TRBV5-1	-	CASSLSEEKLFF	TGCGCCAGCAGCTTGAGTGAGGAAAAACTGTTTTTT
TRBJ1-1	-	TRBV18	-	CASSAGGYHTEAFF	TGTGCCAGCTCAGCGGGGGGGTACCACACTGAAGCTTTCTTT
TRBJ2-2	-	TRBV28	TRBD2	CASSLSLYASGRTTGELFF	TGTGCCAGCAGCCTCTCTTTATACGCTAGCGGGAGGACCACCGGGGAGCTGTTTTTT
TRBJ2-5	-	TRBV5-8	-	CASSLGSGSGQETQYF	TGTGCCAGCAGCTTGGGGTCGGGGAGCGGGCAAGAGACCCAGTACTTC
TRBJ2-2	-	TRBV7-9	-	CASSLSRTGTTNTGELFF	TGTGCCAGCAGCTTGTCCCGAACCGGGACCACGAACACCGGGGAGCTGTTTTTT
TRBJ2-5	once	TRBV25-1	TRBD2	CASSEGEGTQYF	TGTGCCAGCAGTGAAGGGGAGGGGACCCAGTACTTC
TRBJ1-4	-	TRBV4-2	-	CASSQQGRARSNEKLFF	TGTGCCAGCAGCCAACAAGGCCGGGCCCGGAGTAATGAAAAACTGTTTTTT
TRBJ2-7	-	TRBV18	-	CASSLIRGYEQYF	TGTGCCAGCTCACTAATACGGGGCTACGAGCAGTACTTC
TRBJ2-7	-	TRBV18	-	CASPPEGAHEQYF	TGTGCCAGCCCACCCGAGGGAGCCCACGAGCAGTACTTC
TRBJ2-2	-	TRBV19	-	CASSRFGVRDTGELFF	TGTGCCAGTAGTAGATTCGGTGTCAGGGACACCGGGGAGCTGTTTTTT
TRBJ1-1	-	TRBV19	-	CASSLRGRNTEAFF	TGTGCCAGTTCTCTGAGGGGTAGGAACACTGAAGCTTTCTTT
TRBJ2-3	once	TRBV10-3	-	CAISQSGPSTDTQYF	TGTGCCATCAGTCAATCGGGGCCTAGCACAGATACGCAGTATTTT
TRBJ2-3	-	TRBV7-9	-	CASSLGRDIFTDTQYF	TGTGCCAGCAGCTTAGGCCGGGACATTTTCACAGATACGCAGTATTTT
TRBJ2-7	-	TRBV15	-	CATSRVERVDSYEQYF	TGTGCCACCAGCAGAGTGGAAAGGGTCGACTCCTACGAGCAGTACTTC
TRBJ2-1	-	TRBV19	TRBD2	CASSIHSGSSYNEQFF	TGTGCCAGTAGTATCCATAGCGGGAGCTCCTACAATGAGCAGTTCTTC
TRBJ1-1	-	TRBV7-9	-	CASSPGTVEAFF	TGTGCCAGCAGTCCCGGGACCGTAGAAGCTTTCTTT
TRBJ1-2	few	TRBV6-6	-	CASSTGNYGYTF	TGTGCCAGCAGTACAGGGAACTATGGCTACACCTTC
TRBJ1-2	-	TRBV18	TRBD1	CASSPGTGQGYTF	TGTGCCAGCTCACCCGGGACAGGGCAAGGCTACACCTTC
TRBJ2-1	-	TRBV19	TRBD2	CASSVPSGSEQFF	TGTGCCAGTAGTGTCCCTAGCGGGAGTGAGCAGTTCTTC
TRBJ2-1	-	TRBV18	-	CASSPPNTVNEQFF	TGTGCCAGCTCACCACCGAATACGGTCAATGAGCAGTTCTTC
TRBJ2-7	-	TRBV11-2	-	CASSLVQGSYEQYF	TGTGCCAGCAGCTTAGTCCAGGGGAGCTACGAGCAGTACTTC
TRBJ2-7	-	TRBV10-3	-	CAISEDRTAYEQYF	TGTGCCATCAGTGAGGACAGGACAGCCTACGAGCAGTACTTC
TRBJ2-3	-	TRBV5-1	-	CASSPPLSRLTDTQYF	TGCGCCAGCAGCCCCCCGTTGTCTCGCCTTACAGATACGCAGTATTTT
TRBJ1-3	-	TRBV5-1	-	CASARGESSGNTIYF	TGCGCCAGCGCCCGCGGGGAAAGCTCTGGAAACACCATATATTTT
TRBJ2-5	-	TRBV28	TRBD1	CASRNTGTGLQETQYF	TGTGCCAGCAGGAATACCGGGACAGGACTCCAAGAGACCCAGTACTTC
TRBJ2-7	-	TRBV11-2	TRBD1	CASSARLGTGAYEQYF	TGTGCCAGCAGCGCCCGCCTCGGGACAGGGGCCTACGAGCAGTACTTC
TRBJ1-6	-	TRBV6-1	TRBD1	CASRDRGPYNSPLHF	TGTGCCAGCAGGGACAGGGGACCCTATAATTCACCCCTCCACTTT
TRBJ2-1	-	TRBV6-4	-	CASSPTGQGSYNEQFF	TGTGCCAGCAGTCCAACAGGGCAGGGATCCTACAATGAGCAGTTCTTC
TRBJ2-3	once	TRBV6-1	TRBD2	CASKPVAGEGTQYF	TGTGCCAGCAAGCCGGTAGCGGGAGAAGGTACGCAGTATTTT
TRBJ2-7	once	TRBV30	-	CAWSPTSYEQYF	TGTGCCTGGAGCCCGACATCCTACGAGCAGTACTTC
TRBJ2-5	-	TRBV10-3	-	CAISALGEQETQYF	TGTGCCATCAGCGCGCTGGGGGAGCAAGAGACCCAGTACTTC
TRBJ1-4	-	TRBV28	TRBD1	CASSGTGATNEKLFF	TGTGCCAGCAGTGGTACAGGGGCAACTAATGAAAAACTGTTTTTT
TRBJ1-2	-	TRBV11-2	-	CASRRSGVGYGYTF	TGTGCCAGCCGGAGGTCAGGGGTGGGCTATGGCTACACCTTC
TRBJ1-1	-	TRBV18	TRBD1	CASSIGQGPMGNTEAFF	TGTGCCAGCTCAATAGGACAGGGGCCTATGGGGAACACTGAAGCTTTCTTT
TRBJ2-7	once	TRBV6-1	-	CASRDPGTPTYEQYF	TGTGCCAGCAGGGATCCTGGGACACCCACCTACGAGCAGTACTTC